Reported below is one T cell receptor beta chain. Measured with immunoSEQ multiplex PCR; TCRdb has only the in-frame clones, and not every one. The table lists under 150,000 clones, about 85% of them singletons. V lost 11 bases and J lost 7; bases outside the gene matches: 15. Germline V CDR1 and CDR2: ENHRY, SYGVKD. This CDR3 has 15 residues. This sample was taken from a study of blood T cell repertoires in COVID-19. This TCR was sampled from a middle-aged man with acute or convalescent COVID-19. The sequenced sample consisted of peripheral blood. This chain connects TRBV10-3 to TRBJ2-1; 9 bases are a match to TRBD2. CDR3 sequence (DNA): TGTGCCGCACGGGCGGGGGGGCTCCTCCTAAATGAGCAGTTCTTC. The encoded protein is CAARAGGLLLNEQFF.